The clone carrying this TCR beta chain was seen a single time. Its antigen is currently unknown. Clones were sequenced by immunoSEQ multiplex PCR, and TCRdb holds only the in-frame ones, with some missing. The sample includes 950,000 to 1,300,000 clones, 75% of them seen just once. Recent acute infections and vaccinations were absent in the healthy HIV-negative adult donors. The split of CD4+ cells yielded CD45RA+ naive and CD45RA-negative memory subsets. This record belongs to a study of shared clonotypes between healthy human individuals. Study details: Used for every donor were three CD4 naive, three CD4 memory, two CD8 naive and one CD8 memory plate. Overall study findings and caveats: Relative to memory subsets, naive subsets generally showed larger estimated richness.

This receptor was obtained from a man between 18 and 29 years old in good health. Sequenced sample: memory CD4+ T cells sorted from blood. The subset was: CD45RA-negative fraction.

CDR3 nucleotide sequence: TGCGCCAGCAGCCAAGATACGCAGGGTCCCGGGGAGCTGTTTTTT. It yields the protein CASSQDTQGPGELFF. The chain recombines TRBV4-1 with TRBJ2-2, with a tentative D call TRBD1 (5 bases). Germline V lookup: CDR1 MGHRA, CDR2 YSYEKL. Between the trimmed V and J ends, which lost 0 bases and 6 bases, there was a span of 11 bases. This CDR3 comprises 15 residues.